Listed below are T cell receptor beta chains from one sample, sequenced in a study of T cells in Graves' hyperthyroidism and ophthalmopathy. TCRdb re-called the multiplex PCR reads through MiXCR, storing one row per CDR3 protein. The sample includes 600,000 to 700,000 distinct CDR3 sequences, roughly 15% of them seen just once. The specimen was blood. All receptors derive from a woman aged 40 to 50 with Graves' ophthalmopathy. The CDR3 runs from the conserved cysteine through the conserved F or W.

J gene | V gene | CDR3 protein
TRBJ2-7 | TRBV6-5 | CASRYPGTRSYEQYF
TRBJ2-5 | TRBV28 | CASSYQFGTQYF
TRBJ2-7 | TRBV7-9 | CASSDGTGGPYEQYF
TRBJ2-5 | TRBV19 | CASWSGFGEETQYF
TRBJ1-2 | TRBV28 | CASSVGTGKGYTF
TRBJ2-3 | TRBV2 | CASSEKPSWQDTQYF
TRBJ2-2 | TRBV28 | CASSSRTGDYTGELFF
TRBJ2-2 | TRBV27 | CASSFFGLASVTGELFF
TRBJ2-5 | TRBV7-9 | CASSGGQGALETQYF
TRBJ1-2 | TRBV11-2 | CASSLGSGSYGYTF
TRBJ2-7 | TRBV25-1 | CASSSAGHYEQYF
TRBJ1-1 | TRBV27 | CASRSGDTEAFF
TRBJ2-5 | TRBV28 | CASSPSVETQYF
TRBJ2-2 | TRBV10-1 | CASSERVAENTGELFF
TRBJ2-7 | TRBV13 | CASSSVARGYEQYF
TRBJ2-5 | TRBV20-1 | CSAAGTDQETQYF
TRBJ2-7 | TRBV7-2 | CASSFAPRLASGYEQYF
TRBJ2-7 | TRBV2 | CASSEAGRLYEQYF
TRBJ2-2 | TRBV5-1 | CASSATGTANTGELFF
TRBJ1-1 | TRBV20-1 | CSAREDRVTEAFF
TRBJ2-1 | TRBV6-5 | CASRTSGQNEQFF
TRBJ1-2 | TRBV5-8 | CASSLSRAPGGYTF
TRBJ1-2 | TRBV28 | CASRDSPINYGYTF
TRBJ2-7 | TRBV6-2/TRBV6-3 | CASSQGLGTGATDEQYF
TRBJ2-7 | TRBV13 | CASSPNRGLAGENYEQYF